The T cell receptor (beta chain) described here comes from a study of CD8+CD57+ T cells in acquired aplastic anemia. Study at large: Sorted CD4+ and CD8+ cell DNA averaged around 3.5 ug.

By flow cytometry, patients selected for sequencing had shown an expansion of CD8+CD57+ cells. Every patient was diagnosed with severe acquired aplastic anemia. The blood sampling took place in patients who had so far received no therapy. Researchers used genomic DNA as the template to profile TCR beta VDJ and CDR3. TCRdb re-analysed the reads in MiXCR, keeping a single row per CDR3 protein. The sample records 400,000 to 600,000 distinct CDR3 sequences, under 40% being singletons. Study-level findings and limits: Patients and controls shared twenty-nine CD8+ CDR3 sequences.

This clonotype was seen a handful of times. The antigen is not known. The sequence was collected from a human donor with aplastic anemia. The material sequenced was sorted CD4+, CD8+, or CD8+CD57+ T cells (not recorded which) from PBMCs.

The CDR3 loop is CASSSRTRGDTIYF. The CDR3 DNA sequence: TGTGCCAGCAGCTCCCGGACCCGGGGGGACACCATATATTTT. The chain recombines TRBV7-2 with TRBJ1-3, with D tentatively TRBD1 (5 bases). V was shortened by 4 bases and J by 8 bases, with 15 bases between the two germline ends. The V gene's germline CDR1 is SGHTA and CDR2 FQGNSA. The CDR3 extends over 14 amino acids.